One sample yielded the 21 T cell receptor beta chains listed below, sequenced in a study of sequential checkpoint blockade in melanoma (dated by TCRdb to about 2019). Read against the paper, the sample's treatment or condition label means: randomized to nivolumab then ipilimumab (arm A) or the reverse (arm B). The method behind the library was the immunoSEQ multiplex PCR assay. What TCRdb holds here is the immuneACCESS table cut down to in-frame rearrangements. Part of the clones is not present; checked against another copy, under half of the missing clones reflect an unresolved V gene, and the others are unexplained. In this sample the table shows under 5,500 clones, around 21% of which occur a single time. The ten largest make up 15% to 20% of the sample. Here the sequenced sample was tumor tissue (inferred from file names), taken from a patient given nivolumab and ipilimumab in sequence. Receptors originate from a human donor with melanoma.

This clone was seen a few times. The chain carries TRBV19 and TRBJ2-7; D is ambiguous. This CDR3 has 14 amino acids. Germline V lookup: CDR1 LNHDA, CDR2 SQIVND (reference sequence). V lost 1 base to trimming and J lost 0 bases, with 7 bases between them. The chain's CDR3 is CASSIVYSSYEQYF. In nucleotides, the CDR3 is TGTGCCAGTAGTATAGTTTACAGCTCCTACGAGCAGTACTTC.

This clone was detected many times. Written as DNA, the CDR3 is TGTGCCAGCAGCCCGCACCGGGACAGGAGTGAAGCTTTCTTT. Encoded protein: CASSPHRDRSEAFF. The chain couples TRBV7-1 to TRBJ1-1; 8 bases match TRBD1. TRBV7-1 falls under the ORF class, with uncertain function. After removal of 5 bases from V and 7 bases from J, the junction contained 9 bases not matched to a gene. The CDR3 totals 14 residues.

This clone was counted a few times. V usage is TRBV9 and J usage is TRBJ1-1; D ambiguous. CDR1 and CDR2 (germline): SGDLS, YYNGEE. Trimming cost V 5 bases and J 0 bases, with 20 bases left between them. The CDR3 runs 17 residues. The CDR3 loop is CASSSSTRGALNTEAFF. CDR3 bases: TGTGCCAGCAGTTCTTCCACCCGGGGAGCTCTGAACACTGAAGCTTTCTTT.

The V call is TRBV28, the J call TRBJ2-1; tentative D call: TRBD2 (7 bases). Trimming took off 6 bases at V and 3 bases at J, with 15 bases between the two ends. Germline V lookup: CDR1 MDHEN, CDR2 SYDVKM. The CDR3 contains 15 residues. Here the CDR3 reads CASRKYRDYYNEQFF. The CDR3 region has the DNA TGTGCCAGCAGGAAGTACAGGGACTACTACAATGAGCAGTTCTTC.

The chain is built from TRBV6-8 and TRBJ1-3; 8 bases agree with TRBD1. The germline gives CDR1 MNHGY, CDR2 SAAAGT. This CDR3 region has 15 residues. The V and J ends lost 6 bases and 5 bases, in that order; junction bases with no gene match: 9. Here the CDR3 DNA reads TGTGCCAGCAGCCTGGGCAGGGGGCATAGAAACACCATATATTTT. Protein sequence: CASSLGRGHRNTIYF.

This clone has just a few counts. An end of the junction does not agree with germline; a read error may underlie this. The chain carries TRBV11-3 and TRBJ2-5; the match to TRBD1 covers 9 bases. The CDR3 totals 14 residues. Germline values: CDR1 SGHNT, CDR2 YENEEA. The CDR3 DNA reads as TGTGCCAGCAGCCTACCGGGACAGGGAGAGTCCCAGTACTTC. Amino acids: CASSLPGQGESQYF.

This clone occurred a few times. The rearrangement joins TRBV5-1 to TRBJ2-5; D is ambiguous. This CDR3 has 15 residues. The germline V gene encodes CDR1 SGHRS and CDR2 YFSETQ. Trimming left V 0 bases short and J 3 bases short, with 12 bases between. This CDR3 is CASSLAHTTEETQYF. The CDR3, as DNA: TGCGCCAGCAGCTTGGCCCATACAACTGAAGAGACCCAGTACTTC.

The rearrangement uses TRBV28 and TRBJ1-1; D is ambiguous. V gave up 4 bases and J gave up 7 bases, with 13 bases separating them. In germline, CDR1 is MDHEN, CDR2 SYDVKM. The length of the CDR3 is 13 residues. The CDR3, as DNA: TGTGCCAGCAGTTCCCCTAGGCGAAGTGAAGCTTTCTTT. Translation gives CASSSPRRSEAFF.

The chain recombines TRBV6-8 with TRBJ1-5, with 7 bases fitting TRBD1. In germline, CDR1 is MNHGY, CDR2 SAAAGT. J was trimmed by 6 bases and V by 4 bases; bases with no gene match: 3. This CDR3 is 13 amino acids long. The CDR3 DNA is TGTGCCAGCAGTTCTACAGGGGCTCAGCCCCAGCATTTT. This translates into CASSSTGAQPQHF.

In its sample, this clone was seen a few times. The J gene is TRBJ1-1, the V gene TRBV1; TRBD1 was called by the table and not checked on the DNA. TRBV1 is a pseudogene. There are 14 residues in the CDR3. The CDR3 nucleotides are TGCACCAGATTTGAGCACAGCCTGAACACTGAAGCTTTCTTT. Translating gives CTRFEHSLNTEAFF.

In DNA, the CDR3 is TGTGCCAGCAGCCAAGGGGTCGGGGGATCCAATCAGCCCCAGCATTTT. Translation gives CASSQGVGGSNQPQHF. The gene calls are TRBV16 and TRBJ1-5, with D maybe TRBD1 (5 bases). Germline CDR1 reads KGHSY; CDR2 reads FQNENV. The CDR3 runs to 16 residues. The V end lost 2 bases, the J end lost 3 bases, and 14 bases lay between the germline ends.

This chain joins TRBV2 and TRBJ1-4; D is perhaps TRBD1 (5 bases). The germline gives CDR1 SNHLY, CDR2 FYNNEI. The CDR3 is made up of 14 amino acids. The germline V and J ends were trimmed by 6 bases and 7 bases, with 15 bases remaining between them. The CDR3 reads CASRDRGDREKLFF. CDR3 nucleotide sequence: TGTGCCAGCAGAGACCGGGGGGACCGTGAAAAACTGTTTTTT. Drawing the rest from reference TRBV2 and TRBJ1-4, the complete variable domain is EPEVTQTPSHQVTQMGQEVILRCVPISNHLYFYWYRQILGQKVEFLVSFYNNEISEKSEIFDDQFSVERPDGSNFTLKIRSTKLEDSAMYFCASRDRGDREKLFFGSGTQLSVL.

This clone rates as medium-sized. This chain joins TRBV9 and TRBJ2-5; D not certain. CDR3 length equals 14 residues. Germline-derived CDR1 and CDR2 are SGDLS and YYNGEE. The germline V and J ends were trimmed by 3 bases and 1 base, with 10 bases remaining between them. CDR3: CASSGSRAQETQYF. As DNA, the CDR3 is TGTGCCAGCAGCGGGAGCCGGGCCCAAGAGACCCAGTACTTC.

This clone was recorded many times. This chain links TRBV4-1 with TRBJ1-2; no reliable D call. This CDR3 comprises 15 residues. V dropped 1 base and J dropped 3 bases, with 12 bases sitting between them. CDR1 is MGHRA and CDR2 is YSYEKL in the germline V gene. The CDR3 bases are TGCGCCAGCAGCCAAGCCCGATCCTTCTACTATGGCTACACCTTC. This gives the protein CASSQARSFYYGYTF.

V usage is TRBV5-1 and J usage is TRBJ2-7; a weak D match, TRBD2 (5 bases). V was pared by 0 bases and J by 6 bases, with 13 bases between. Looked up from germline, CDR1 is SGHRS and CDR2 is YFSETQ. The CDR3 sequence is 14 residues long. The CDR3 sequence: CASSLVEGWPEQYF. The CDR3 nucleotides are TGCGCCAGCAGCTTGGTTGAGGGTTGGCCCGAGCAGTACTTC. The whole variable domain, filled in from reference TRBV5-1 and TRBJ2-7, reads KAGVTQTPRYLIKTRGQQVTLSCSPISGHRSVSWYQQTPGQGLQFLFEYFSETQRNKGNFPGRFSGRQFSNSRSEMNVSTLELGDSALYLCASSLVEGWPEQYFGPGTRLTVT.

This clone was observed at least ten times. The chain links TRBV6-8 to TRBJ2-5; 10 bases agree with TRBD2. The J segment lost 5 bases and the V segment lost 5 bases, leaving 8 bases of the junction unmatched. Germline CDR1 and CDR2: MNHGY and SAAAGT. This CDR3 spans 15 amino acids. The CDR3 region has the DNA TGTGCCAGCAGTGGTAGCGGGGGGCCTCGGGAGACCCAGTACTTC. Translated, it gives CASSGSGGPRETQYF.

This chain links TRBV6-8 with TRBJ2-7; D could derive from TRBD1 or TRBD2 (6 bases each). V was shortened by 5 bases and J by 2 bases, with 16 bases between the two germline ends. This CDR3 contains 15 residues. Germline values: CDR1 MNHGY, CDR2 SAAAGT. The CDR3 region is CASSDWTGATYEQYF. CDR3 coding DNA: TGTGCCAGCAGTGACTGGACGGGGGCCACCTACGAGCAGTACTTC.

This clone was detected ten times or more. This chain joins TRBV28 and TRBJ1-2; perhaps TRBD1 as D (5 bases). V dropped 7 bases and J dropped 2 bases, with 11 bases sitting between them. The CDR3 contains 13 residues. Germline V gene data show CDR1 as MDHEN and CDR2 as SYDVKM. The CDR3 sequence: CASTWGGNYGYTF. For the CDR3, the DNA is TGTGCCAGCACCTGGGGGGGAAACTATGGCTACACCTTC.

The chain is built from TRBV9 and TRBJ2-1, with D tentatively TRBD1 (5 bases). V was trimmed by 0 bases and J by 5 bases, leaving 9 bases between them. The CDR3 spans 14 residues. Germline-derived CDR1 and CDR2 are SGDLS and YYNGEE. In DNA, the CDR3 is TGTGCCAGCAGCGTAGGTCGACAGAACAATGAGCAGTTCTTC. It codes for CASSVGRQNNEQFF.

This clone has more than one count but fewer than ten. The rearrangement joins TRBV7-8 to TRBJ1-2, with TRBD1 identical over 7 bases. This CDR3 has 13 amino acids. Per the germline V gene, CDR1 is SGHVS and CDR2 is FQNEAQ. The V gene end was trimmed by 5 bases and the J gene end by 5 bases; junction bases not matched to a gene: 5. The CDR3 is CASSQDRFYGYTF. The CDR3 nucleotides read TGTGCCAGCAGCCAGGACAGGTTTTATGGCTACACCTTC.

This clone was counted ten times or more. V usage is TRBV6-8 and J usage is TRBJ2-7, with D tentatively TRBD1 or TRBD2 (6 bases each). V was trimmed by 5 bases and J by 4 bases, leaving 15 bases between them. CDR1 is MNHGY and CDR2 is SAAAGT in the germline V gene. This CDR3 has 14 amino acids. CDR3 coding DNA: TGTGCCAGCAGTACGGGGGACAAAAAATACGAGCAGTACTTC. Encoded protein: CASSTGDKKYEQYF.